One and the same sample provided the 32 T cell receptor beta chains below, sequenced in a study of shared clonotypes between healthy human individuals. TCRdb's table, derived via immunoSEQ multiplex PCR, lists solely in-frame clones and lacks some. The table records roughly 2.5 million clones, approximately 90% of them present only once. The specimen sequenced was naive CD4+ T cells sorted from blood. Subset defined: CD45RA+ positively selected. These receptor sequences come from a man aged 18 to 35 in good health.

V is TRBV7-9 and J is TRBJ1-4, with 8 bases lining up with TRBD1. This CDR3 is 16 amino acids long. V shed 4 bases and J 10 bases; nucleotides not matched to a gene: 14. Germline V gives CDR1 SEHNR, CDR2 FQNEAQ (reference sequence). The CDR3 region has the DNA TGTGCCAGCAGCTCCCCGACTATAACCGACAGGGGAAAACTGTTTTTT. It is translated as CASSSPTITDRGKLFF.

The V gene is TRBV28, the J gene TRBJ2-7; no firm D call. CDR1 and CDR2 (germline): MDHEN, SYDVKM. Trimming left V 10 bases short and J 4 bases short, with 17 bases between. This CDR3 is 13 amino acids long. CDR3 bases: TGTGCCACCAAGGGCAGCCGAATGTACGAGCAGTACTTC. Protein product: CATKGSRMYEQYF.

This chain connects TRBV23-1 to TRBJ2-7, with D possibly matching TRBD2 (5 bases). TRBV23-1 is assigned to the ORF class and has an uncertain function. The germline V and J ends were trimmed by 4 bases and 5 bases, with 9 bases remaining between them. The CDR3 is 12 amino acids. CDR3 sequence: CASSLGEHEQYF. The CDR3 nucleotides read TGCGCCAGCAGTCTCGGGGAGCACGAGCAGTACTTC.

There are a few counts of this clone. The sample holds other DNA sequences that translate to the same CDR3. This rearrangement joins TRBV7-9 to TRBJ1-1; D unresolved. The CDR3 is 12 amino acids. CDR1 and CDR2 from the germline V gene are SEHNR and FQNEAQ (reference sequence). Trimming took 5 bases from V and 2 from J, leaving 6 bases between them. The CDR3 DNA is TGTGCCAGCAGCCGCGATAACACTGAAGCTTTCTTT. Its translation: CASSRDNTEAFF.

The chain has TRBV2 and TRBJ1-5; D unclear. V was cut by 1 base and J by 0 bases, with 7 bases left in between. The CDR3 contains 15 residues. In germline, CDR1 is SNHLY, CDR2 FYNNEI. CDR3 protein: CASSEGPYSNQPQHF. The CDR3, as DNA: TGTGCCAGCAGTGAAGGCCCATATAGCAATCAGCCCCAGCATTTT.

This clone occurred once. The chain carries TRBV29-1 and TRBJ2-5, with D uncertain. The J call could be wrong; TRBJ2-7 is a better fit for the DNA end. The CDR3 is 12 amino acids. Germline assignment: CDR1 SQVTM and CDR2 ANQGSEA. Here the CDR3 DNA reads TGCAGCGTTGGGCGAGGCTCCTACGAGCAGTACTTC. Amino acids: CSVGRGSYEQYF.

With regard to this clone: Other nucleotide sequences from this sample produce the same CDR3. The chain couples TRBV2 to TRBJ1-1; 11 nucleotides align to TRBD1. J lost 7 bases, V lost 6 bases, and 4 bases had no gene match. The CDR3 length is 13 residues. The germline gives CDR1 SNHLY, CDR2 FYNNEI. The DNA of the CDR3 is TGTGCCAGCAGCGGACAGGGGGCGGGTGAAGCTTTCTTT. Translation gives CASSGQGAGEAFF.

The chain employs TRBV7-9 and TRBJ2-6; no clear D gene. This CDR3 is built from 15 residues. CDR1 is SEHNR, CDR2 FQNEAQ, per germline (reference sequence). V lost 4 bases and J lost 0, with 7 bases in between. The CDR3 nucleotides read TGTGCCAGCAGCTCCCAGGTCTCTGGGGCCAACGTCCTGACTTTC. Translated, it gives CASSSQVSGANVLTF.

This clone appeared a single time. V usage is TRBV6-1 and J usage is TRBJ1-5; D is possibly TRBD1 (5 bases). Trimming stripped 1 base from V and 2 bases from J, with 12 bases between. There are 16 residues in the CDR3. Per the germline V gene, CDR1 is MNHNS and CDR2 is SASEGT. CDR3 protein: CASSEGPGWGNQPQHF. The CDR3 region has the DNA TGTGCCAGCAGTGAAGGTCCAGGGTGGGGCAATCAGCCCCAGCATTTT.

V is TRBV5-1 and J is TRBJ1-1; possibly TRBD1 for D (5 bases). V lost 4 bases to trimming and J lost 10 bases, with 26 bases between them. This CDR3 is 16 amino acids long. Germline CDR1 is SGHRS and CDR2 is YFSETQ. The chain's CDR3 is CASSPDVLTGLSRAFF. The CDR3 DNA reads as TGCGCCAGCAGCCCGGACGTGTTGACGGGACTTAGCCGAGCTTTCTTT.

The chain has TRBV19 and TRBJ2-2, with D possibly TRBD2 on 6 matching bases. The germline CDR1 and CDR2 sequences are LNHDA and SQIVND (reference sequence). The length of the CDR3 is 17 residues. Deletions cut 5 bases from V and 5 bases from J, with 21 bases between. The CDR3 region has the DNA TGTGCCAGTAGTGTCCTGGTGGGGGGAGCGAGGACCGGGGAGCTGTTTTTT. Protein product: CASSVLVGGARTGELFF. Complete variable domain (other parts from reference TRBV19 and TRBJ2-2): DGGITQSPKYLFRKEGQNVTLSCEQNLNHDAMYWYRQDPGQGLRLIYYSQIVNDFQKGDIAEGYSVSREKKESFPLTVTSAQKNPTAFYLCASSVLVGGARTGELFFGEGSRLTVL.

As DNA, the CDR3 is TGCGCCAGCAGCCAAGGTAAAGGGACTAGCGGGTTCTACAATGAGCAGTTCTTC. This sequence encodes CASSQGKGTSGFYNEQFF. The rearrangement joins TRBV4-1 to TRBJ2-1; TRBD2 agrees at 12 bases. Germline lookup yields CDR1 MGHRA and CDR2 YSYEKL. The CDR3 is made up of 18 amino acids. J gave up 3 bases and V 1 base, and 7 bases lay outside the gene matches.

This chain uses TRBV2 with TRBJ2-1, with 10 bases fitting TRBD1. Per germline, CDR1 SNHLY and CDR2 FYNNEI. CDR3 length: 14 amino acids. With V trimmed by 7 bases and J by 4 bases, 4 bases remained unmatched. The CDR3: CASIRDRGYNEQFF. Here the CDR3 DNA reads TGTGCCAGCATCCGGGACAGGGGATACAATGAGCAGTTCTTC.

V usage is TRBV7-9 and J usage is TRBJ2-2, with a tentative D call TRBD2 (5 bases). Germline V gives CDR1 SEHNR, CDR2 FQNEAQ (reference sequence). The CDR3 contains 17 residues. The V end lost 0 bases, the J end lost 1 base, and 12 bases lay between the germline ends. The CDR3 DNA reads TGTGCCAGCAGCTTAGCCGGCATTGAGGGGAACACCGGGGAGCTGTTTTTT. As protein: CASSLAGIEGNTGELFF. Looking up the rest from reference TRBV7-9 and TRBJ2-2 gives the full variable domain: DTGVSQNPRHKITKRGQNVTFRCDPISEHNRLYWYRQTLGQGPEFLTYFQNEAQLEKSRLLSDRFSAERPKGSFSTLEIQRTEQGDSAMYLCASSLAGIEGNTGELFFGEGSRLTVL.

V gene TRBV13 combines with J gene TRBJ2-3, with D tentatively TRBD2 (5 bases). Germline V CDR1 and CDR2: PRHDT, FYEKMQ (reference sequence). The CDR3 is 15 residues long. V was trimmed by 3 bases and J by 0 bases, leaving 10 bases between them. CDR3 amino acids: CASSLGSRSTDTQYF. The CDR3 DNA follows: TGTGCCAGCAGCTTGGGGAGCCGGAGCACAGATACGCAGTATTTT.

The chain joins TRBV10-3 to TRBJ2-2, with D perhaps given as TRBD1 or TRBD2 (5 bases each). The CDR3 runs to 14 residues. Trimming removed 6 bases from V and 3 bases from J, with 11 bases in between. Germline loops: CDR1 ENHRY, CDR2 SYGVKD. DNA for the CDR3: TGTGCCATCAGAAGGGACGGCGACACCGGGGAGCTGTTTTTT. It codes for CAIRRDGDTGELFF.

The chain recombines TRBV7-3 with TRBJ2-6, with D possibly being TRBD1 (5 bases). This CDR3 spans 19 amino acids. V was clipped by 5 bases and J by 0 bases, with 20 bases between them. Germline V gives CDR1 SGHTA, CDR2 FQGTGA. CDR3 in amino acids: CASSPSVGSQGSGANVLTF. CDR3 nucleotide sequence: TGTGCCAGCAGCCCCTCGGTGGGGTCTCAGGGCTCTGGGGCCAACGTCCTGACTTTC. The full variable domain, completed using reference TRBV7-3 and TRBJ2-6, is GAGVSQTPSNKVTEKGKYVELRCDPISGHTALYWYRQSLGQGPEFLIYFQGTGAADDSGLPNDRFFAVRPEGSVSTLKIQRTERGDSAVYLCASSPSVGSQGSGANVLTFGAGSRLTVL.

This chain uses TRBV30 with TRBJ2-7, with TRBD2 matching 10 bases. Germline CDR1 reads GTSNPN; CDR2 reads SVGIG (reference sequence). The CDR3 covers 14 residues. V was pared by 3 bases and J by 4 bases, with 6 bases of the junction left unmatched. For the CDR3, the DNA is TGTGCCTGGAGGGCTAGCGGGAGTCGGTACGAGCAGTACTTC. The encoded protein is CAWRASGSRYEQYF.

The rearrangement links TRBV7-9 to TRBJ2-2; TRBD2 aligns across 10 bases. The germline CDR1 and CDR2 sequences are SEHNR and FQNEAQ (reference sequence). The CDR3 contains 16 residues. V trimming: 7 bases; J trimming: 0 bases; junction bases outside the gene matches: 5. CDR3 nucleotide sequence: TGTGCCAGCATCCCCCTAGCGGGGGCGAACACCGGGGAGCTGTTTTTT. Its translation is CASIPLAGANTGELFF.

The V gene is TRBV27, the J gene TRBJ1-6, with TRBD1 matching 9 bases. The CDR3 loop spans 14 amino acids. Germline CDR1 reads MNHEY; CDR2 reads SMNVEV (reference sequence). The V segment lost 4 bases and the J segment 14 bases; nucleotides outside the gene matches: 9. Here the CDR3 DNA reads TGTGCCAGCAGTTCAGGGACAGGGATATTCACCCTCCACTTT. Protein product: CASSSGTGIFTLHF.

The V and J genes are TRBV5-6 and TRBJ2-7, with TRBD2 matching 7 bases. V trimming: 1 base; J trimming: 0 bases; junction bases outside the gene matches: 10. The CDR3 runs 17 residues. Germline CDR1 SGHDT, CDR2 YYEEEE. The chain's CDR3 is CASSLRRLATVSYEQYF. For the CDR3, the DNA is TGTGCCAGCAGCTTGCGGCGACTAGCCACAGTCTCCTACGAGCAGTACTTC.

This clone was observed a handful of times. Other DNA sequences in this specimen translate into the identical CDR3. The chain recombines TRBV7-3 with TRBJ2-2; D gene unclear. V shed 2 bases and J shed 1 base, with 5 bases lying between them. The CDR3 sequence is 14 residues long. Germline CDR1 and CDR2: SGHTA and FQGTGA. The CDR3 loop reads CASSLGGNTGELFF. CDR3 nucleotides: TGTGCCAGCAGCTTAGGCGGGAACACCGGGGAGCTGTTTTTT.

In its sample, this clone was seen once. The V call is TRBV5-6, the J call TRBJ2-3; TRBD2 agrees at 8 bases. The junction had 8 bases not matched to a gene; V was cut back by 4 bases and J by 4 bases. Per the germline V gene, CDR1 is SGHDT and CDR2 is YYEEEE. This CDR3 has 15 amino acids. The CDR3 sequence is CASSPQREKSDTQYF. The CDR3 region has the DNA TGTGCCAGCAGCCCCCAGCGGGAGAAGTCAGATACGCAGTATTTT.

DNA for the CDR3: TGCGCCAGCAGCCCGGGACAGGGGAACATGAGGACTGAAGCTTTCTTT. Translation gives CASSPGQGNMRTEAFF. The chain uses TRBV10-1 and TRBJ1-1, with 10 bases that match TRBD1. CDR3 length: 16 residues. The germline CDR1 and CDR2 sequences are WNHNN and SYGVQD (reference sequence). Unmatched junction bases numbered 12, after V lost 6 bases and J lost 5 bases.

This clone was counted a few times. The CDR3: CASRAQQKLFF. CDR3 DNA sequence: TGTGCCAGCAGAGCACAGCAAAAACTGTTTTTT. J is TRBJ1-4 and V is TRBV2; unclear D gene. V lost 6 bases and J 9 bases, leaving 8 bases between the germline ends. The CDR3 covers 11 residues. CDR1 SNHLY and CDR2 FYNNEI come from the germline V gene.

CDR3 DNA sequence: TGTGCCAGCTCCGGGACAGGGGGGTTTGGGGCCAACGTCCTGACTTTC. Translating gives CASSGTGGFGANVLTF. V and J are TRBV19 and TRBJ2-6; TRBD1 agrees at 11 bases. CDR1 and CDR2 from the germline V gene are LNHDA and SQIVND (reference sequence). J gave up 3 bases and V 9 bases, and 7 bases lay outside the gene matches. The CDR3 extends over 16 amino acids.

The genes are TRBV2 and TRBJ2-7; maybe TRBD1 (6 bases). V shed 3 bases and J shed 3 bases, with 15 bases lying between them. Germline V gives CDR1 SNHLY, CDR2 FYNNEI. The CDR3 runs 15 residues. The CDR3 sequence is CASSDGPGHLYEQYF. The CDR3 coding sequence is TGTGCCAGCAGTGATGGACCGGGACACCTCTACGAGCAGTACTTC.

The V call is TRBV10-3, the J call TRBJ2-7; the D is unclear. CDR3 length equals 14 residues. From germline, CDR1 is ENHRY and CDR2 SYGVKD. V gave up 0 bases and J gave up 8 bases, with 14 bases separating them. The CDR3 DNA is TGTGCCATCAGTGAGTCTGATATCCGAGGAAAGCAGTACTTC. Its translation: CAISESDIRGKQYF.

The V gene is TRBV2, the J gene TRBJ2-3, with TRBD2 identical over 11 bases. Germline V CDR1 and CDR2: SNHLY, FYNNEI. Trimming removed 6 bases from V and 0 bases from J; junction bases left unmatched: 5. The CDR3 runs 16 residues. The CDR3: CASSPGLAESTDTQYF. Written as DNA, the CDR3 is TGTGCCAGCAGCCCGGGACTAGCGGAGAGCACAGATACGCAGTATTTT. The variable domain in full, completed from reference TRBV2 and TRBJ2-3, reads EPEVTQTPSHQVTQMGQEVILRCVPISNHLYFYWYRQILGQKVEFLVSFYNNEISEKSEIFDDQFSVERPDGSNFTLKIRSTKLEDSAMYFCASSPGLAESTDTQYFGPGTRLTVL.

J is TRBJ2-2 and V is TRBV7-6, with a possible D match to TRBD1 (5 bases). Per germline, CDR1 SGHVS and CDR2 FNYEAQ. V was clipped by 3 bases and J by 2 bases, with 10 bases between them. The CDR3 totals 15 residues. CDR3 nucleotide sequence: TGTGCCAGCAGCTTTCAGGGCCTCAACACCGGGGAGCTGTTTTTT. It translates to CASSFQGLNTGELFF.

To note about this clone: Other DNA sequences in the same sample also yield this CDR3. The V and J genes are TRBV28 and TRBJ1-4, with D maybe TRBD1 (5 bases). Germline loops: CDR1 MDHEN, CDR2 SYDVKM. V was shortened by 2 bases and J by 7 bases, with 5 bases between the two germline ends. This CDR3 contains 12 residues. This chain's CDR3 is CASSLRGEKLFF. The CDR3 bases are TGTGCCAGCAGTTTAAGGGGTGAAAAACTGTTTTTT.

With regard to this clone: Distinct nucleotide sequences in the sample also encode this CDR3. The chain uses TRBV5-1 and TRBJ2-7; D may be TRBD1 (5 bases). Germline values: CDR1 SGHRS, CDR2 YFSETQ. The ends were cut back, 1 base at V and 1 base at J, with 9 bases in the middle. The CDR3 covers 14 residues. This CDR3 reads CASSLTAGSYEQYF. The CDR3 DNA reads TGCGCCAGCAGCTTGACGGCAGGGTCCTACGAGCAGTACTTC.